The 26 T cell receptor beta chains listed next were all sequenced from one sample in a study of T cells in Graves' hyperthyroidism and ophthalmopathy. Researchers took RNA transcripts and amplified the TCR beta CDR3 regions from them. The TCR CDR3 first-round RT-PCR relied on the HTBI primer set. TCRdb itself ran the multiplex PCR reads through MiXCR, one entry per CDR3 protein. The sample contains 640,000 or so distinct CDR3 sequences, roughly 15% of which appear only once. The sample was blood. Source of these receptors: a middle-aged woman with Graves' ophthalmopathy.

Many counts were recorded for this clonotype. V gene TRBV30 combines with J gene TRBJ2-7, with TRBD1 matching 10 bases. After removal of 3 bases from V and 3 bases from J, the junction contained 5 bases not matched to a gene. Germline CDR1 reads GTSNPN; CDR2 reads SVGIG (reference sequence). This CDR3 contains 14 residues. CDR3 DNA: TGTGCCTGGAGGGATGGGACAGGGGACTACGAGCAGTACTTC. This encodes CAWRDGTGDYEQYF.

This clonotype was observed a few times. The chain combines TRBV6-1 with TRBJ2-2; the match to TRBD1 covers 9 bases. V was clipped by 6 bases and J by 7 bases; unmatched bases: 12. CDR1 is MNHNS, CDR2 SASEGT, per germline. The CDR3 has 16 residues. Here the CDR3 reads CASSGNRGPGSGELFF. CDR3 bases: TGTGCCAGCAGCGGCAACAGGGGGCCAGGGAGCGGGGAGCTGTTTTTT.

This clonotype came up many times. The J gene is TRBJ1-1, the V gene TRBV6-1; possibly TRBD1 for D (5 bases). The CDR3 loop spans 14 amino acids. Per the germline V gene, CDR1 is MNHNS and CDR2 is SASEGT. V was clipped by 3 bases and J by 1 base, with 9 bases between them. The CDR3 loop is CASSEVGENTEAFF. The CDR3 DNA is TGTGCCAGCAGTGAGGTAGGGGAGAACACTGAAGCTTTCTTT.

V gene TRBV5-1 combines with J gene TRBJ2-5; 8 bases line up with TRBD1. In germline, CDR1 is SGHRS, CDR2 YFSETQ. After removal of 3 bases from V and 6 bases from J, the junction contained 10 bases not matched to a gene. The CDR3 covers 15 residues. CDR3 bases: TGCGCCAGCAGCTCGAACGGACAGGGAACGAAGACCCAGTACTTC. It is translated as CASSSNGQGTKTQYF.

This clonotype has a count of ten or more. The chain combines TRBV20-1 with TRBJ2-5; D is uncertain. Germline-derived CDR1 and CDR2 are DFQATT and SNEGSKA (reference sequence). The CDR3 totals 17 residues. The V and J ends lost 0 bases and 0 bases respectively, with 17 bases between them. CDR3 nucleotides: TGCAGTGCTAGAGATAGGATGGGTGCACAGAACCAAGAGACCCAGTACTTC. Translation gives CSARDRMGAQNQETQYF.

This clonotype was picked up many times. The V gene is TRBV6-2 or TRBV6-3, the J gene TRBJ2-5; D tentatively reads TRBD1 or TRBD2 (5 bases each). V lost 7 bases, J lost 5 bases, and 11 bases lay in between. The CDR3 runs 12 residues. Germline lookup yields CDR1 MNHEY and CDR2 SVGEGT. The CDR3 DNA reads as TGTGCCAGCACAGAGGGGACGGAGACCCAGTACTTC. This encodes CASTEGTETQYF.

The rearrangement joins TRBV28 to TRBJ1-1, with D possibly matching TRBD1 (5 bases). Trimming removed 8 bases from V and 10 bases from J, with 20 bases in between. Per the germline V gene, CDR1 is MDHEN and CDR2 is SYDVKM. The CDR3 extends over 13 amino acids. In DNA form, the CDR3 reads TGTGCCAGCCATAAGGTTGTAACAGGAAGAGCTTTCTTT. It translates to CASHKVVTGRAFF. The variable domain in full, completed from reference TRBV28 and TRBJ1-1, reads DVKVTQSSRYLVKRTGEKVFLECVQDMDHENMFWYRQDPGLGLRLIYFSYDVKMKEKGDIPEGYSVSREKKERFSLILESASTNQTSMYLCASHKVVTGRAFFGQGTRLTVV.

This clonotype was recorded many times. The chain employs TRBV6-5 and TRBJ1-3; D remains ambiguous. The CDR3 is 14 residues long. Per germline, CDR1 MNHEY and CDR2 SVGAGI. The V and J ends lost 2 bases and 3 bases respectively, with 8 bases between them. The CDR3 loop reads CASSYGPGGNTIYF. As DNA, the CDR3 is TGTGCCAGCAGTTACGGACCAGGTGGAAACACCATATATTTT.

This clonotype has a handful of counts. This chain uses TRBV11-2 with TRBJ2-5; a possible D gene is TRBD1 (6 bases). The V and J ends lost 5 bases and 4 bases respectively, with 11 bases between them. This CDR3 is 13 amino acids long. CDR1 and CDR2 (germline): SGHAT, FQNNGV. The CDR3 sequence: CASSNRAGETQYF. The CDR3 DNA is TGTGCCAGCAGCAACAGGGCCGGAGAGACCCAGTACTTC.

This clonotype was counted at least ten times. The chain recombines TRBV6-1 with TRBJ2-7; 7 nucleotides match TRBD1. The length of the CDR3 is 14 residues. Germline-derived CDR1 and CDR2 are MNHNS and SASEGT. The V and J ends lost 6 bases and 4 bases, in that order; junction bases with no gene match: 9. CDR3 in amino acids: CASRSPGGNYEQYF. Written as DNA, the CDR3 is TGTGCCAGCAGGAGTCCAGGGGGAAATTACGAGCAGTACTTC.

This clonotype was seen only a few times. This chain connects TRBV5-1 to TRBJ2-7, with 8 nucleotides matching TRBD1. The V segment lost 4 bases and the J segment 4 bases; nucleotides outside the gene matches: 7. Germline lookup yields CDR1 SGHRS and CDR2 YFSETQ. The CDR3 contains 14 residues. In DNA form, the CDR3 reads TGCGCCAGCAGCCTCCAGGGGGCTCGGTACGAGCAGTACTTC. This translates into CASSLQGARYEQYF.

This clonotype has ten or more counts. The chain joins TRBV12-3 or TRBV12-4 to TRBJ1-6; TRBD1 might be the D (6 bases). Trimming removed 4 bases at V and 16 bases at J, with 23 bases between. This CDR3 spans 15 amino acids. CDR3 amino acids: CASSSGDHGAGALHF. CDR3 DNA sequence: TGTGCCAGCAGTTCGGGGGACCACGGGGCAGGGGCTCTCCACTTT.

This clonotype showed up many times. This rearrangement joins TRBV27 to TRBJ2-7; the D gene is possibly TRBD2 (5 bases). The CDR3 is 15 amino acids. The germline CDR1 and CDR2 sequences are MNHEY and SMNVEV (reference sequence). Trimming took off 6 bases at V and 3 bases at J, with 18 bases between the two ends. The CDR3 DNA sequence: TGTGCCAGCAGGTCGACCTCGGGTAGCGTCTACGAGCAGTACTTC. Protein sequence: CASRSTSGSVYEQYF.

This clonotype was seen more than once but under ten times. This rearrangement joins TRBV9 to TRBJ2-7; D might be TRBD1 (6 bases). Per germline, CDR1 SGDLS and CDR2 YYNGEE. Between the trimmed V and J ends, which lost 3 bases and 7 bases, there was a span of 14 bases. The CDR3 is made up of 13 amino acids. DNA for the CDR3: TGTGCCAGCAGCGGGGACAAAAACGGGGAGCAGTACTTC. Translation: CASSGDKNGEQYF.

This clonotype was seen ten or more times. The chain uses TRBV7-2 and TRBJ2-5; D may match TRBD1 or TRBD2 (5 bases each). The CDR3 consists of 15 residues. Germline V CDR1 and CDR2: SGHTA, FQGNSA. The V and J ends lost 5 bases and 5 bases respectively, with 18 bases between them. The CDR3 region is CASSLVVEGHETQYF. The CDR3 region has the DNA TGTGCCAGCAGCCTAGTTGTTGAGGGGCATGAGACCCAGTACTTC.

This clonotype has at least ten counts. The genes are TRBV24-1 and TRBJ1-2; TRBD1 matches 12 bases. V lost 4 bases to trimming and J lost 8 bases; unmatched junction nucleotides: 4. Germline V gene lookup returns CDR1 KGHDR and CDR2 SFDVKD. The length of the CDR3 is 14 residues. The CDR3 loop reads CATSDRDRGPGYTF. DNA of the CDR3: TGTGCCACCAGTGACCGGGACAGGGGGCCAGGCTACACCTTC.

This clonotype was counted many times. The chain carries TRBV28 and TRBJ2-7, with 7 positions matching TRBD1. The CDR3 is 15 residues long. The ends lost 6 bases at V and 2 bases at J; junction bases unmatched: 10. Germline lookup yields CDR1 MDHEN and CDR2 SYDVKM. The CDR3 protein is CASRSTGQGAYEQYF. CDR3 nucleotide sequence: TGTGCCAGCAGGAGTACAGGCCAGGGGGCCTACGAGCAGTACTTC.

This clonotype showed up many times. This chain uses TRBV7-2 with TRBJ1-2, with a tentative D call TRBD1 (5 bases). Germline V gene sequence: CDR1 SGHTA, CDR2 FQGNSA. The CDR3 runs 14 residues. Trimming left V 3 bases short and J 8 bases short, with 16 bases between. The CDR3 loop reads CASSFDSRGYGYTF. DNA of the CDR3: TGTGCCAGCAGCTTCGACAGCCGGGGGTACGGCTACACCTTC.

This clonotype was seen many times. The chain recombines TRBV6-5 with TRBJ1-3; unclear D gene. The CDR3 totals 17 residues. Germline CDR1 is MNHEY and CDR2 is SVGAGI. V lost 1 base to trimming and J lost 2 bases, with 15 bases between them. The CDR3 sequence: CASSYLVDTTPGNTIYF. DNA for the CDR3: TGTGCCAGCAGTTACTTGGTTGACACGACCCCTGGAAACACCATATATTTT.

CDR3 amino acids: CAWSVGILNYGYTF. The CDR3, as DNA: TGTGCCTGGAGCGTAGGGATCCTTAACTATGGCTACACCTTC. This rearrangement joins TRBV30 to TRBJ1-2; no firm D call. V was pared by 3 bases and J by 1 base, with 12 bases between. Germline CDR1 GTSNPN, CDR2 SVGIG (reference sequence). This CDR3 has 14 residues. Full variable domain (missing parts from reference TRBV30 and TRBJ1-2): SQTIHQWPATLVQPVGSPLSLECTVEGTSNPNLYWYRQAAGRGLQLLFYSVGIGQISSEVPQNLSASRPQDRQFILSSKKLLLSDSGFYLCAWSVGILNYGYTFGSGTRLTVV.

This clonotype was detected many times. An end of the junction does not agree with germline; a read error may underlie this. This rearrangement joins TRBV27 to TRBJ1-2; 9 bases are a match to TRBD1. Germline values: CDR1 MNHEY, CDR2 SMNVEV (reference sequence). This CDR3 comprises 17 residues. CDR3 DNA sequence: TGTGCCAGCAGTTCTCATGTTCGGGACAGGGAAAACTTTGGCTACACCTTC. This codes for CASSSHVRDRENFGYTF.

Ten or more counts support this clonotype. This sequence joins TRBV27 and TRBJ2-5, with D perhaps given as TRBD1 or TRBD2 (6 bases each). This CDR3 spans 16 amino acids. Trimming stripped 4 bases from V and 5 bases from J, with 20 bases between. CDR1 and CDR2 from the germline V gene are MNHEY and SMNVEV (reference sequence). The CDR3 is CASSSLAGQFRETQYF. CDR3 nucleotide sequence: TGTGCCAGCAGTTCTCTGGCGGGACAATTCAGGGAGACCCAGTACTTC.

For this clonotype: A much more abundant neighbour one base away suggests this may be a read error. The chain joins TRBV3-1 to TRBJ1-2, with 8 nucleotides matching TRBD1. The CDR3 consists of 14 residues. Germline-derived CDR1 and CDR2 are LGHDT and YNNKEL (reference sequence). CDR3 sequence: CASSLRDRNYGYAF. Written as DNA, the CDR3 is TGTGCCAGCAGCCTCCGGGACAGGAACTATGGCTACGCCTTC.

This clonotype was seen repeatedly, ten times or more. J is TRBJ1-2 and V is TRBV28; D remains unclear. The CDR3 is 12 amino acids. Germline V gives CDR1 MDHEN, CDR2 SYDVKM. Trimming left V 5 bases short and J 7 bases short, with 11 bases between. CDR3: CASSPRVLGYTF. CDR3 bases: TGTGCCAGCAGTCCCCGGGTCCTTGGCTACACCTTC.

The chain links TRBV7-3 to TRBJ2-2, with 8 bases matching TRBD2. Germline V lookup: CDR1 SGHTA, CDR2 FQGTGA. This CDR3 has 17 residues. Trimming cost V 6 bases and J 0 bases; bases outside gene matches: 9. CDR3 sequence: CASSFTSGVSNTGELFF. DNA for the CDR3: TGTGCCAGCAGTTTCACTAGCGGAGTATCGAACACCGGGGAGCTGTTTTTT.

This rearrangement joins TRBV3-1 to TRBJ1-3; tentatively, D is TRBD1 (5 bases). Germline assignment: CDR1 LGHDT and CDR2 YNNKEL (reference sequence). The CDR3 is made up of 14 amino acids. Trimming cost V 4 bases and J 3 bases, with 10 bases left between them. The CDR3 DNA reads as TGTGCCAGCAGCCCCAGCACAGGTGGAAACACCATATATTTT. Protein product: CASSPSTGGNTIYF.